The 27 T cell receptor beta chains below all came from one sample that was sequenced in a study of neoadjuvant anti-PD-1 for oral cavity cancer (dated by TCRdb to the early 2020s). Libraries were made using the immunoSEQ multiplex PCR assay. TCRdb carries this immuneACCESS record with in-frame sequences only. Its versions omit some clonotypes, under half of them owing to an unresolved V gene in the studies checked, with the rest unexplained. A total of over 10,000 clones appear in this sample, around three fifths of them only once. The ten largest account for around 2.5% of the sample. According to the study, the label for this sample's time point signals: before neoadjuvant nivolumab. The specimen comprised PBMCs, sampled before nivolumab (anti-PD-1) treatment. These receptors were obtained from a person aged 35-79 years with oral cavity squamous cell carcinoma.

The chain is built from TRBV7-9 and TRBJ1-2, with 7 nucleotides matching TRBD1. Trimming took 4 bases from V and 5 from J; bases not matched to a gene: 7. The CDR3 is 14 residues long. The germline CDR1 and CDR2 sequences are SEHNR and FQNEAQ (reference sequence). CDR3 sequence reads: CASSYQQGKYGYTF. CDR3 DNA sequence: TGTGCCAGCAGCTATCAACAGGGGAAGTATGGCTACACCTTC.

The rearrangement uses TRBV7-9 and TRBJ1-3; D ambiguous. V shed 1 base and J shed 9 bases, with 7 bases lying between them. Germline assignment: CDR1 SEHNR and CDR2 FQNEAQ (reference sequence). The CDR3 is 12 amino acids. This chain's CDR3 is CASSLDSRTIYF. The DNA for the CDR3 is TGTGCCAGCAGCTTAGATAGTCGCACCATATATTTT.

A few counts support this clone. This chain uses TRBV6-1 with TRBJ1-2, with 8 nucleotides matching TRBD1. With 1 base clipped from V and 4 bases from J, the junction kept 5 bases outside the gene matches. CDR3 length: 15 amino acids. Germline CDR1 is MNHNS and CDR2 is SASEGT. The CDR3 bases are TGTGCCAGCAGTGAAGGGACAGGGAGTTTCTATGGCTACACCTTC. Amino acid sequence: CASSEGTGSFYGYTF.

This clone was counted a few times. V is TRBV11-3 and J is TRBJ1-1; the match to TRBD1 covers 8 bases. With V trimmed by 8 bases and J by 3 bases, 5 bases remained unmatched. From germline, CDR1 is SGHNT and CDR2 YENEEA. This CDR3 is 13 amino acids long. CDR3 DNA: TGTGCCAGCGCCGACAGGGGATACACTGAAGCTTTCTTT. Translation: CASADRGYTEAFF.

V and J are TRBV7-2 and TRBJ1-2, with unresolved D. V was trimmed by 0 bases and J by 4 bases, leaving 3 bases between them. The CDR3 spans 12 residues. Germline CDR1 SGHTA, CDR2 FQGNSA. CDR3 nucleotides: TGTGCCAGCAGCTTAGCGATCTATGGCTACACCTTC. This gives the protein CASSLAIYGYTF.

This clone has only a few counts. Here the CDR3 DNA reads TGTGCCAGCAGTGTTCCGGGCGGGCGCGAGCAGTACTTC. It encodes CASSVPGGREQYF. V gene TRBV6-1 combines with J gene TRBJ2-7; D might be TRBD2 (5 bases). V was shortened by 4 bases and J by 6 bases, with 13 bases between the two germline ends. The CDR3 sequence is 13 residues long. Germline values: CDR1 MNHNS, CDR2 SASEGT.

This clone appeared a few times. The gene calls are TRBV4-1 and TRBJ2-7; no reliable D call. This CDR3 is built from 13 residues. Trimming took 4 bases from V and 3 from J, leaving 10 bases between them. Germline CDR1 reads MGHRA; CDR2 reads YSYEKL. DNA for the CDR3: TGCGCCAGCAGCCCAAGGTTGGACTACGAGCAGTACTTC. Translated, it gives CASSPRLDYEQYF.

The V call is TRBV7-9, the J call TRBJ2-7; 9 bases are shared with TRBD1. Germline loops: CDR1 SEHNR, CDR2 FQNEAQ (reference sequence). V trimming: 5 bases; J trimming: 3 bases; junction bases outside the gene matches: 11. The CDR3 spans 16 residues. The CDR3 protein is CASSHAGTGSRYEQYF. The CDR3 nucleotides are TGTGCCAGCAGCCACGCCGGGACAGGGAGCCGCTACGAGCAGTACTTC.

This chain connects TRBV27 to TRBJ2-5; 7 bases fit TRBD2. Germline CDR1 is MNHEY and CDR2 is SMNVEV (reference sequence). The CDR3 consists of 15 residues. V was clipped by 6 bases and J by 0 bases; unmatched bases: 7. The CDR3 region has the DNA TGTGCCAGCAGCTGGGGGGGGAGGTACCAAGAGACCCAGTACTTC. It encodes CASSWGGRYQETQYF.

V gene TRBV5-4 combines with J gene TRBJ2-3; D gene ambiguous. This CDR3 is built from 12 residues. V was shortened by 4 bases and J by 3 bases, with 6 bases between the two germline ends. Germline lookup yields CDR1 SGHNT and CDR2 YYREEE (reference sequence). CDR3 residues: CASSQETDTQYF. For the CDR3, the DNA is TGTGCCAGCAGCCAAGAAACAGATACGCAGTATTTT. The whole variable domain, remainder taken from reference TRBV5-4 and TRBJ2-3, is ETGVTQSPTHLIKTRGQQVTLRCSSQSGHNTVSWYQQALGQGPQFIFQYYREEENGRGNFPPRFSGLQFPNYSSELNVNALELDDSALYLCASSQETDTQYFGPGTRLTVL.

This clone was recorded a few times. The chain recombines TRBV2 with TRBJ1-2, with D possibly being TRBD1 (6 bases). V gave up 5 bases and J gave up 8 bases, with 12 bases separating them. Germline V gives CDR1 SNHLY, CDR2 FYNNEI. The CDR3 sequence is 12 residues long. CDR3 amino acids: CASSFRQDGYTF. The CDR3 nucleotides are TGTGCCAGCAGTTTCCGACAGGACGGCTACACCTTC.

This clone was seen more than once but under ten times. This chain links TRBV27 with TRBJ1-5; 7 bases line up with TRBD1. Germline CDR1 reads MNHEY; CDR2 reads SMNVEV (reference sequence). This CDR3 contains 16 residues. V was clipped by 6 bases and J by 1 base; unmatched bases: 9. CDR3 sequence reads: CASRADRAASNQPQHF. CDR3 nucleotide sequence: TGTGCCAGCAGGGCTGACAGGGCGGCGAGCAATCAGCCCCAGCATTTT.

This chain uses TRBV19 with TRBJ1-2; the match to TRBD1 covers 7 bases. The J segment lost 3 bases and the V segment lost 5 bases, leaving 6 bases of the junction unmatched. The CDR3 totals 14 residues. The germline V gene has CDR1 LNHDA and CDR2 SQIVND (reference sequence). The CDR3 DNA follows: TGTGCCAGTAGTGCTCGGACAGGAGACTATGGCTACACCTTC. Encoded protein: CASSARTGDYGYTF.

This chain connects TRBV29-1 to TRBJ2-1, with D tentatively TRBD2 (6 bases). The germline V and J ends were trimmed by 6 bases and 4 bases, with 10 bases remaining between them. CDR3 length: 12 amino acids. Germline values: CDR1 SQVTM, CDR2 ANQGSEA. The CDR3 coding sequence is TGCAGCGTCCTACGGGGGTACAATGAGCAGTTCTTC. Its translation: CSVLRGYNEQFF.

V usage is TRBV7-9 and J usage is TRBJ1-6; tentative D call: TRBD1 (6 bases). Between the trimmed V and J ends, which lost 4 bases and 1 base, there was a span of 11 bases. The germline gives CDR1 SEHNR, CDR2 FQNEAQ (reference sequence). The CDR3 loop spans 16 amino acids. CDR3 in DNA: TGTGCCAGCAGCTCAGAGGGGGGTTCCTATAATTCACCCCTCCACTTT. It encodes CASSSEGGSYNSPLHF.

V usage is TRBV5-1 and J usage is TRBJ1-1; the match to TRBD1 covers 7 bases. The V gene's germline CDR1 is SGHRS and CDR2 YFSETQ. The ends lost 0 bases at V and 1 base at J; junction bases unmatched: 6. This CDR3 spans 16 amino acids. CDR3 nucleotides: TGCGCCAGCAGCTTGGTTGCGGCAGGGGGGAACACTGAAGCTTTCTTT. Residues: CASSLVAAGGNTEAFF.

The rearrangement links TRBV4-1 to TRBJ1-2; no clear D gene. Deletions cut 1 base from V and 2 bases from J, with 8 bases between. Germline loops: CDR1 MGHRA, CDR2 YSYEKL. CDR3 size: 14 residues. The DNA of the CDR3 is TGCGCCAGCAGCCAAGTTGGACGGAACTATGGCTACACCTTC. Amino acids: CASSQVGRNYGYTF.

The V call is TRBV28, the J call TRBJ1-6; D possibly corresponds to TRBD1 (5 bases). The germline V gene encodes CDR1 MDHEN and CDR2 SYDVKM. V was cut by 5 bases and J by 7 bases, with 15 bases left in between. CDR3 size: 15 residues. In DNA, the CDR3 is TGTGCCAGCAGTCCCGCGCAGGGATCCAATTCACCCCTCCACTTT. Translating it yields CASSPAQGSNSPLHF.

The rearrangement links TRBV7-3 to TRBJ2-7, with no clear D. Germline loops: CDR1 SGHTA, CDR2 FQGTGA. CDR3 length: 15 amino acids. Trimming removed 2 bases at V and 6 bases at J, with 17 bases between. The CDR3: CASSLAQHNSGEQYF. The CDR3 DNA is TGTGCCAGCAGCTTAGCTCAGCATAATAGTGGCGAGCAGTACTTC. Based on the CDR3 plus reference TRBV7-3 and TRBJ2-7, the full variable domain is GAGVSQTPSNKVTEKGKYVELRCDPISGHTALYWYRQSLGQGPEFLIYFQGTGAADDSGLPNDRFFAVRPEGSVSTLKIQRTERGDSAVYLCASSLAQHNSGEQYFGPGTRLTVT.

The chain uses TRBV6-6 and TRBJ2-1; D is possibly TRBD1 (5 bases). Germline CDR1 MNHNY, CDR2 SVGAGI (reference sequence). There are 12 residues in the CDR3. V lost 8 bases, J lost 2 bases, and 7 bases lay in between. The CDR3 here is CASGATYNEQFF. The CDR3 DNA reads as TGTGCCAGCGGGGCCACCTACAATGAGCAGTTCTTC.

This sequence joins TRBV5-1 and TRBJ2-6, with TRBD2 as a possible D gene (6 bases). From germline, CDR1 is SGHRS and CDR2 YFSETQ. The CDR3 loop spans 15 amino acids. The V and J ends lost 0 bases and 2 bases respectively, with 6 bases between them. The CDR3 DNA reads as TGCGCCAGCAGCTTGGGCGGGACTGGGGCCAACGTCCTGACTTTC. Its protein product is CASSLGGTGANVLTF. Combining the CDR3 with reference TRBV5-1 and TRBJ2-6 gives the whole variable domain KAGVTQTPRYLIKTRGQQVTLSCSPISGHRSVSWYQQTPGQGLQFLFEYFSETQRNKGNFPGRFSGRQFSNSRSEMNVSTLELGDSALYLCASSLGGTGANVLTFGAGSRLTVL.

CDR3 bases: TGTGCCAGCAGTGAGAGACAGTCGGTTATGAACACTGAAGCTTTCTTT. Translated: CASSERQSVMNTEAFF. The chain has TRBV6-1 and TRBJ1-1; D might be TRBD1 (5 bases). CDR3 size: 16 residues. Deletions cut 3 bases from V and 0 bases from J, with 14 bases between. The V gene's germline CDR1 is MNHNS and CDR2 SASEGT.

This chain connects TRBV5-1 to TRBJ2-1; possibly TRBD2 for D (6 bases). V dropped 3 bases and J dropped 2 bases, with 12 bases sitting between them. The germline gives CDR1 SGHRS, CDR2 YFSETQ. The CDR3 runs 15 residues. CDR3 sequence: CASSSGGRTYNEQFF. The CDR3, as DNA: TGCGCCAGCAGCTCTGGAGGGAGAACCTACAATGAGCAGTTCTTC.

V is TRBV6-1 and J is TRBJ1-6; D might be TRBD1 (6 bases). CDR3 length: 15 residues. Germline assignment: CDR1 MNHNS and CDR2 SASEGT. Trimming stripped 2 bases from V and 9 bases from J, with 14 bases between. This CDR3 reads CASSELVQGISPLHF. The CDR3 coding sequence is TGTGCCAGCAGTGAACTTGTCCAGGGGATTTCACCCCTCCACTTT.

This chain connects TRBV30 to TRBJ2-4; tentative D call: TRBD2 (6 bases). Trimming cost V 2 bases and J 3 bases, with 17 bases left between them. The CDR3 is 16 residues long. CDR1 is GTSNPN, CDR2 SVGIG, per germline (reference sequence). The CDR3 DNA follows: TGTGCCTGGAGTAGTCACATGGCGGGGAGCAAAAACATTCAGTACTTC. Its translation is CAWSSHMAGSKNIQYF.

This clone turned up a few times. This sequence joins TRBV20-1 and TRBJ1-2, with no clear D. Germline V CDR1 and CDR2: DFQATT, SNEGSKA (reference sequence). This CDR3 is 11 amino acids long. Trimming took 3 bases from V and 4 from J, leaving 6 bases between them. The CDR3 DNA sequence: TGCAGTGCTAGGGGCCCCTATGGCTACACCTTC. This encodes CSARGPYGYTF.

The chain carries TRBV14 and TRBJ2-7; TRBD2 matches at 8 bases. This CDR3 is 14 amino acids long. With 4 bases clipped from V and 5 bases from J, the junction kept 7 bases outside the gene matches. CDR1 SGHDN and CDR2 FVKESK come from the germline V gene. Here the CDR3 DNA reads TGTGCCAGCAGCCCGGGGGGGAGCGGGAACGAGCAGTACTTC. Translating gives CASSPGGSGNEQYF.